The source of this T cell receptor beta chain is a study of cytomegalovirus exposure and HLA in healthy donors. General observations from the study: One cluster of highly shared sequence variants probably arose as a sequencing artifact. The authors reported that TCR beta sequences could predict HLA-A and HLA-B alleles. These predictions were accurate for most subjects in the first cohort. Specificity for CMV antigens was confirmed in vitro for a few of the CMV-associated chains.

The germline V gene encodes CDR1 SGHKS and CDR2 YYEKEE (reference sequence). The V end lost 2 bases, the J end lost 5 bases, and 19 bases lay between the germline ends. This CDR3 is built from 17 residues. 13 Jbeta primers and 60 Vbeta primers were used for the PCR. The table came from immunoSEQ multiplex PCR; TCRdb's copy has only in-frame clones and leaves some out. The sample has roughly 120,000 clones; 60% to 70% are singletons. Comments on this clone: Its antigen is as yet unknown.

This TCR came from a woman in her 40s in good health and CMV-seropositive. The chain joins TRBV5-5 to TRBJ2-2, with D possibly TRBD2 on 6 matching bases. The sequenced sample consisted of PBMCs. The CDR3 is CASSLHLGAGKTGELFF. CDR3 DNA sequence: TGTGCCAGCAGCTTACACCTCGGGGCGGGAAAAACCGGGGAGCTGTTTTTT.